The entry below gives a single T cell receptor beta chain sequence along with its context. The antigen is unknown. The source of the sample is a study of cytomegalovirus exposure and HLA in healthy donors. Study-level results: Most TCR beta V segments were productive about 90% or about 30% of the time in an earlier analysis.

PCR primers comprised 60 Vbeta and 13 Jbeta primers. Libraries were prepared by immunoSEQ multiplex PCR; TCRdb keeps only in-frame clonotypes and omits some of them. The sample has around 180,000 clones; over 60% are singletons. The germline CDR1 and CDR2 sequences are DFQATT and SNEGSKA (reference sequence). V shed 2 bases and J 10 bases; nucleotides not matched to a gene: 2. The CDR3 spans 11 residues. The sequenced sample was PBMCs. This sequence originates from a man between 35 and 55 years old in good health and CMV-seronegative. The chain joins TRBV20-1 to TRBJ2-1; TRBD2 aligns across 7 bases. The CDR3 region has the DNA TGCAGTGCTAGACGAGCGGGGGAGCAGTTCTTC. Encoded protein: CSARRAGEQFF.